The 29 T cell receptor beta chains in this list originate from one sample, sequenced in a study of T-cell memory formation after mild COVID-19. TCRdb fed the 5' RACE reads into MiXCR, producing one record per CDR3 protein. Altogether hundreds of thousands of distinct CDR3 sequences are present, 28% being singletons, with the ten largest covering roughly 13%. The sequenced sample was PBMCs or a T cell subset sorted from them (not recorded which). Receptors were obtained from an adult woman who had mild COVID-19 (a few samples of this study predate the infection). Cell type and time point are not known.

At least ten counts were recorded for this clonotype. CDR3 DNA sequence: TGTGCCAGCAGCCAAGGGGTCAGAAGGCCCGCTAACTATGGCTACACCTTC. Amino acids: CASSQGVRRPANYGYTF. The gene calls are TRBV3-1 and TRBJ1-2, with D uncertain. Trimming cost V 1 base and J 0 bases, with 15 bases left between them. CDR1 is LGHDT and CDR2 is YNNKEL in the germline V gene (reference sequence). This CDR3 has 17 amino acids. The whole variable domain, filled in from reference TRBV3-1 and TRBJ1-2, reads DTAVSQTPKYLVTQMGNDKSIKCEQNLGHDTMYWYKQDSKKFLKIMFSYNNKELIINETVPNRFSPKSPDKAHLNLHINSLELGDSAVYFCASSQGVRRPANYGYTFGSGTRLTVV.

The chain combines TRBV29-1 with TRBJ2-7; 7 bases are shared with TRBD1. Germline V gene sequence: CDR1 SQVTM, CDR2 ANQGSEA. Trimming removed 1 base from V and 2 bases from J; junction bases left unmatched: 5. This CDR3 is built from 14 residues. The CDR3 here is CSVEAVQGAYEQYF. The CDR3, as DNA: TGCAGCGTTGAAGCGGTCCAGGGGGCCTACGAGCAGTACTTC.

The table lists this clonotype with a few counts. V is TRBV5-1 and J is TRBJ1-5; TRBD1 agrees at 8 bases. This CDR3 spans 15 amino acids. V dropped 3 bases and J dropped 2; count of bases not matched to a gene: 4. Germline V gives CDR1 SGHRS, CDR2 YFSETQ. Written as DNA, the CDR3 is TGCGCCAGCAGCTGGACAGGGATGGGCAATCAGCCCCAGCATTTT. It is translated as CASSWTGMGNQPQHF. The full variable domain, rest sourced from reference TRBV5-1 and TRBJ1-5, is KAGVTQTPRYLIKTRGQQVTLSCSPISGHRSVSWYQQTPGQGLQFLFEYFSETQRNKGNFPGRFSGRQFSNSRSEMNVSTLELGDSALYLCASSWTGMGNQPQHFGDGTRLSIL.

A few counts support this clonotype. This chain uses TRBV10-3 with TRBJ2-7; 14 bases fit TRBD2. This CDR3 has 13 amino acids. CDR1 and CDR2 (germline): ENHRY, SYGVKD. V trimming: 8 bases; J trimming: 7 bases; junction bases outside the gene matches: 4. This chain's CDR3 is CAIGLAGGGEQYF. The CDR3 DNA reads as TGTGCCATCGGACTAGCGGGAGGAGGTGAGCAGTACTTC.

This clonotype has more than one count but fewer than ten. This rearrangement joins TRBV27 to TRBJ2-3; D remains ambiguous. In germline, CDR1 is MNHEY, CDR2 SMNVEV (reference sequence). Between the trimmed V and J ends, which lost 5 bases and 2 bases, there was a span of 11 bases. The CDR3 is 14 residues long. The CDR3, as DNA: TGTGCCAGCAGTGCAAGTGGCTTCACAGATACGCAGTATTTT. Its protein product is CASSASGFTDTQYF.

CDR3 nucleotides: TGTGCCAGCAGCCAAGAAGAATCGGCGTATGGCTACACCTTC. Encoded protein: CASSQEESAYGYTF. The V gene is TRBV3-1, the J gene TRBJ1-2; D not resolved. Germline values: CDR1 LGHDT, CDR2 YNNKEL (reference sequence). There are 14 residues in the CDR3. V lost 0 bases and J 5 bases, leaving 10 bases between the germline ends.

V gene TRBV24-1 combines with J gene TRBJ2-7, with 9 bases identical to TRBD1. V shed 3 bases, J shed 1 base, and the junction held 6 bases outside the gene matches. The length of the CDR3 is 16 residues. In germline, CDR1 is KGHDR, CDR2 SFDVKD. For the CDR3, the DNA is TGTGCCACCAGTGATCCTGCCGGGACAGGGTCCTACGAGCAGTACTTC. Protein sequence: CATSDPAGTGSYEQYF.

The chain recombines TRBV25-1 with TRBJ2-3; D may be TRBD2 (6 bases). This CDR3 is built from 15 residues. The germline V gene has CDR1 MGHDK and CDR2 SYGVNS. V was cut by 4 bases and J by 2 bases, with 13 bases left in between. The CDR3 nucleotides read TGTGCCAGCAGTGCTCACGGGGGTCCCACAGATACGCAGTATTTT. Its translation is CASSAHGGPTDTQYF.

The V call is TRBV12-3 or TRBV12-4, the J call TRBJ2-5; no reliable D call. Deletions cut 6 bases from V and 5 bases from J, with 16 bases between. The CDR3 covers 14 residues. CDR3 region: CASSLGPARETQYF. As DNA, the CDR3 is TGTGCCAGCAGCCTAGGGCCTGCACGGGAGACCCAGTACTTC.

This rearrangement joins TRBV9 to TRBJ1-2, with unresolved D. The CDR3 runs to 13 residues. Germline values: CDR1 SGDLS, CDR2 YYNGEE. With 0 bases removed from V and 8 bases from J, the gap between germline ends came to 11 bases. The CDR3 DNA follows: TGTGCCAGCAGCGTAGGACGGGCAGCGGGCTACACCTTC. Translating gives CASSVGRAAGYTF.

This sequence joins TRBV6-1 and TRBJ2-1; TRBD1 aligns across 7 bases. The CDR3 contains 14 residues. V shed 8 bases, J shed 2 bases, and the junction held 6 bases outside the gene matches. Germline V gene data show CDR1 as MNHNS and CDR2 as SASEGT. The DNA of the CDR3 is TGTGCCAGCCTTGAGGGGGCGGCCTACAATGAGCAGTTCTTC. Translated: CASLEGAAYNEQFF.

In this sample, this clonotype turned up a few times. V and J are TRBV7-3 and TRBJ2-2; the D call may be TRBD1 or TRBD2 (6 bases each). V lost 2 bases, J lost 3 bases, and 10 bases lay in between. CDR3 length equals 15 residues. CDR1 and CDR2 from the germline V gene are SGHTA and FQGTGA. The CDR3 protein is CASSLSGGDTGELFF. The CDR3 nucleotides read TGTGCCAGCAGCTTATCCGGGGGCGACACCGGGGAGCTGTTTTTT.

This clonotype was seen at least ten times. The V call is TRBV20-1, the J call TRBJ1-1; D possibly corresponds to TRBD1 (6 bases). The CDR3 is made up of 14 amino acids. The V end lost 6 bases, the J end lost 5 bases, and 19 bases lay between the germline ends. Per germline, CDR1 DFQATT and CDR2 SNEGSKA (reference sequence). CDR3: CSAPVGGPGTEAFF. CDR3 in DNA: TGCAGTGCCCCAGTTGGGGGGCCGGGGACTGAAGCTTTCTTT.

This chain uses TRBV5-1 with TRBJ1-2; D is possibly TRBD1 (5 bases). Germline CDR1 and CDR2: SGHRS and YFSETQ. The CDR3 is 15 amino acids. The V end lost 2 bases, the J end lost 0 bases, and 11 bases lay between the germline ends. In DNA form, the CDR3 reads TGCGCCAGCAGCTTTGAGGGGCGCTCTAACTATGGCTACACCTTC. As protein: CASSFEGRSNYGYTF. Full variable domain (rest looked up from reference TRBV5-1 and TRBJ1-2): KAGVTQTPRYLIKTRGQQVTLSCSPISGHRSVSWYQQTPGQGLQFLFEYFSETQRNKGNFPGRFSGRQFSNSRSEMNVSTLELGDSALYLCASSFEGRSNYGYTFGSGTRLTVV.

This chain connects TRBV20-1 to TRBJ2-3, with 11 nucleotides matching TRBD2. Germline CDR1 and CDR2: DFQATT and SNEGSKA (reference sequence). CDR3 length: 14 amino acids. Unmatched junction bases numbered 3, after V lost 6 bases and J lost 1 base. The CDR3 nucleotides are TGCAGTGCGACGGGACTAGCGGGCACAGATACGCAGTATTTT. As protein: CSATGLAGTDTQYF.

The chain's CDR3 is CASSLGGSRAEAFF. The CDR3, as DNA: TGTGCCAGCAGCTTAGGAGGCAGCAGGGCCGAAGCTTTCTTT. The genes are TRBV7-8 and TRBJ1-1, with D perhaps matching TRBD1 (5 bases). V dropped 1 base and J dropped 8 bases, with 14 bases sitting between them. Germline CDR1 is SGHVS and CDR2 is FQNEAQ. The CDR3 totals 14 residues.

This clonotype appeared a few times. The rearrangement uses TRBV20-1 and TRBJ2-3; TRBD1 or TRBD2 may be the D gene (5 bases each). Trimming pared 0 bases from V and 8 bases from J, leaving 18 bases between. The V gene's germline CDR1 is DFQATT and CDR2 SNEGSKA (reference sequence). CDR3 size: 15 residues. CDR3 DNA: TGCAGTGCTAGAGATGGCCTCACCGGGGCAGCTACGCAGTATTTT. Translated, it gives CSARDGLTGAATQYF.

This clonotype has a handful of counts. The V gene is TRBV6-5, the J gene TRBJ2-6, with a tentative D call TRBD1 (6 bases). Germline V gene lookup returns CDR1 MNHEY and CDR2 SVGAGI. Deletions cut 4 bases from V and 0 bases from J, with 25 bases between. The CDR3 covers 21 residues. CDR3 nucleotides: TGTGCCAGCAGTTCCCCCGTTTTCAGGGGAAGGGACCACTCTGGGGCCAACGTCCTGACTTTC. Encoded protein: CASSSPVFRGRDHSGANVLTF.

This clonotype appeared a few times. The chain uses TRBV5-5 and TRBJ2-2, with D possibly TRBD1 on 7 matching bases. Germline loops: CDR1 SGHKS, CDR2 YYEKEE (reference sequence). This CDR3 region has 13 residues. With 10 bases removed from V and 0 bases from J, the gap between germline ends came to 10 bases. The CDR3 coding sequence is TGTGCCGGCGGGACAGCGAACACCGGGGAGCTGTTTTTT. The encoded protein is CAGGTANTGELFF.

The V gene is TRBV20-1, the J gene TRBJ2-1, with TRBD2 identical over 7 bases. Germline CDR1 is DFQATT and CDR2 is SNEGSKA (reference sequence). Losses at the gene ends were 6 bases for V and 10 bases for J; bases not matched to a gene: 15. The CDR3 loop spans 14 amino acids. The CDR3 loop reads CSATPHLTSREQFF. Written as DNA, the CDR3 is TGCAGTGCGACCCCTCATTTGACTAGCCGAGAGCAGTTCTTC.

This clonotype was found a few times. This chain joins TRBV14 and TRBJ2-4; 7 bases match TRBD1. CDR3 length: 12 residues. Trimming cost V 6 bases and J 7 bases; bases outside gene matches: 3. CDR1 and CDR2 (germline): SGHDN, FVKESK. The CDR3 protein is CASSHRGNIQYF. Here the CDR3 DNA reads TGTGCCAGCAGTCACAGGGGTAACATTCAGTACTTC.

This clonotype has more than one count but fewer than ten. The V gene is TRBV3-1, the J gene TRBJ2-5; D is unclear. CDR1 and CDR2 (germline): LGHDT, YNNKEL (reference sequence). The CDR3 extends over 15 amino acids. The V gene lost 4 bases and the J gene lost 4 bases, with 16 bases spanning the gap. The CDR3: CASSRAWTGPETQYF. CDR3 nucleotide sequence: TGTGCCAGCAGCCGGGCTTGGACCGGGCCAGAGACCCAGTACTTC.

This clonotype was observed a few times. V gene TRBV5-1 combines with J gene TRBJ1-5; 8 bases match TRBD1. The CDR3 spans 15 residues. Looked up from germline, CDR1 is SGHRS and CDR2 is YFSETQ. With 0 bases clipped from V and 7 bases from J, the junction kept 6 bases outside the gene matches. CDR3 protein: CASSLAGGSRQPQHF. The CDR3 region has the DNA TGCGCCAGCAGCTTGGCAGGGGGCTCACGGCAGCCCCAGCATTTT.

The chain uses TRBV5-1 and TRBJ2-7; D call uncertain. The CDR3 has 13 residues. Germline CDR1 SGHRS, CDR2 YFSETQ. V lost 4 bases and J lost 6, with 14 bases in between. The CDR3 region is CASSPLGQSEQYF. Here the CDR3 DNA reads TGCGCCAGCAGCCCCCTCGGGCAGAGCGAGCAGTACTTC.

Here the CDR3 reads CASRRGGLTDTQYF. CDR3 sequence (DNA): TGCGCCAGCAGGCGGGGAGGGCTTACAGATACGCAGTATTTT. The rearrangement joins TRBV23-1 to TRBJ2-3, with 7 bases fitting TRBD2. TRBV23-1 is noted as an ORF with a role that remains uncertain. CDR3 length: 14 amino acids. J lost 3 bases, V lost 6 bases, and 6 bases had no gene match.

This clonotype appeared a few times. The V call is TRBV29-1, the J call TRBJ2-1; 7 bases map to TRBD1. Germline CDR1 reads SQVTM; CDR2 reads ANQGSEA. Germline trimming cut 5 bases from V and 0 bases from J; bases unmatched to any gene: 4. CDR3 length: 14 residues. CDR3 loop: CSVPRDSSYNEQFF. In DNA, the CDR3 is TGCAGCGTTCCCCGGGACAGCTCCTACAATGAGCAGTTCTTC.

The rearrangement joins TRBV15 to TRBJ1-1; D unclear. This CDR3 has 15 amino acids. V was shortened by 0 bases and J by 0 bases, with 8 bases between the two germline ends. The germline V gene has CDR1 LNHNV and CDR2 YYDKDF (reference sequence). The DNA for the CDR3 is TGTGCCACCAGCAGAGATCGGATGATGAACACTGAAGCTTTCTTT. It specifies CATSRDRMMNTEAFF.

This chain uses TRBV5-4 with TRBJ1-1; 8 bases fit TRBD1. V was clipped by 1 base and J by 4 bases; unmatched bases: 6. The CDR3 extends over 15 amino acids. The V gene's germline CDR1 is SGHNT and CDR2 YYREEE (reference sequence). The CDR3 bases are TGTGCCAGCAGCTTGCAGACAGGGGATGGCACTGAAGCTTTCTTT. The encoded protein is CASSLQTGDGTEAFF.

This clonotype was seen a few times. This chain links TRBV20-1 with TRBJ2-3, with unresolved D. The germline V and J ends were trimmed by 0 bases and 0 bases, with 13 bases remaining between them. The germline CDR1 and CDR2 sequences are DFQATT and SNEGSKA (reference sequence). This CDR3 has 16 residues. CDR3 loop: CSARDYGRPSTDTQYF. DNA of the CDR3: TGCAGTGCTAGAGATTACGGCAGACCTAGCACAGATACGCAGTATTTT.